The 10 T cell receptor beta chains listed next were all sequenced from one sample in a study of quantifying T cell responses using KT2 cells (dated by TCRdb to the late 2010s). Notes on the research overall: RNA was DNase-treated and reverse transcribed with TCR alpha and beta constant-region primers, mostly using SuperScript III.

Libraries were prepared through UMI-ligation and nested PCR. Sequenced using an Illumina MiSeq. T4 RNA ligase 1 was used to ligate a single-stranded oligonucleotide containing the Illumina SP2 sequence and a UMI to the 3' end of the cDNA. PCR1 ran approximately 4 cycles (98°C 15 s, 69°C 30 s, 72°C 40 s); the beta primer was an equimolar mix of RC1.1 and RC1.2 covering TRBC1 and TRBC2. TCRdb cleaned the public reads at Q25 with fastp, built clones with MiXCR and kept in-frame beta chains. Records with the same CDR3 protein are collapsed into one entry carrying the most frequent genes and DNA. The sample yields approximately 50,000 distinct CDR3 sequences; 11% were counted once. The ten largest account for 8% to 13% of the sample. Sequencing was performed on PBMCs spiked with cells of the T cell clone KT2. The source is a human donor.

The chain is built from TRBV5-6 and TRBJ2-7, with D uncertain. Germline V gene lookup returns CDR1 SGHDT and CDR2 YYEEEE. Trimming left V 2 bases short and J 4 bases short, with 13 bases between. The CDR3 is 14 amino acids. The CDR3 here is CASSFFRSPYEQYF. CDR3 nucleotides: TGTGCCAGCAGCTTTTTCCGGAGCCCTTACGAGCAGTACTTC.

The chain combines TRBV7-2 with TRBJ2-7; 7 bases are shared with TRBD1. In germline, CDR1 is SGHTA, CDR2 FQGNSA. CDR3 length: 13 amino acids. V was pared by 4 bases and J by 4 bases, with 4 bases of the junction left unmatched. CDR3 residues: CASSSDRLYEQYF. CDR3 nucleotide sequence: TGTGCCAGCAGCTCGGACAGGTTGTACGAGCAGTACTTC. The full variable domain, completed using reference TRBV7-2 and TRBJ2-7, is GAGVSQSPSNKVTEKGKDVELRCDPISGHTALYWYRQSLGQGLEFLIYFQGNSAPDKSGLPSDRFSAERTGGSVSTLTIQRTQQEDSAVYLCASSSDRLYEQYFGPGTRLTVT.

This clonotype was observed a few times. This chain joins TRBV6-5 and TRBJ2-7; 9 nucleotides match TRBD2. Germline V gene lookup returns CDR1 MNHEY and CDR2 SVGAGI. V gave up 6 bases and J gave up 1 base; unmatched junction bases: 10. CDR3 length equals 16 residues. The CDR3 sequence is CASSPSGGGASYEQYF. As DNA, the CDR3 is TGTGCCAGCAGCCCCTCCGGCGGGGGGGCATCCTACGAGCAGTACTTC.

V is TRBV28 and J is TRBJ2-4; no clear D. Trimming removed 2 bases from V and 0 bases from J, with 11 bases in between. CDR1 and CDR2 (germline): MDHEN, SYDVKM. The CDR3 is made up of 16 amino acids. The CDR3 DNA follows: TGTGCCAGCAGTTTACAGCCATCACTAGCCAAAAACATTCAGTACTTC. Translating it yields CASSLQPSLAKNIQYF.

The chain couples TRBV20-1 to TRBJ1-2; 7 positions agree with TRBD1. V lost 5 bases to trimming and J lost 2 bases; unmatched junction nucleotides: 8. The CDR3 consists of 14 residues. Germline CDR1 DFQATT, CDR2 SNEGSKA (reference sequence). In nucleotides, the CDR3 is TGCAGTGCTCCTCCGACGACAGGGAACTATGGCTACACCTTC. Protein: CSAPPTTGNYGYTF.

This clonotype was counted once. This rearrangement joins TRBV23-1 to TRBJ1-5, with a possible D match to TRBD1 (5 bases). TRBV23-1 is identified as an open reading frame with a role that is uncertain. Trimming shortened V by 6 bases and J by 0 bases, and 24 bases separated the two germline ends. The CDR3 contains 19 residues. The CDR3 spells CASRHSRTYIRNSNQPQHF. The DNA for the CDR3 is TGCGCCAGCAGACACTCAAGGACATATATACGTAATAGCAATCAGCCCCAGCATTTT.

The chain employs TRBV9 and TRBJ2-3; no clear D. Germline V gene data show CDR1 as SGDLS and CDR2 as YYNGEE. The CDR3 is made up of 15 amino acids. Trimming left V 4 bases short and J 0 bases short, with 12 bases between. The CDR3 nucleotides are TGTGCCAGCAGCCCGACATATACTAGCACAGATACGCAGTATTTT. This codes for CASSPTYTSTDTQYF. The full variable domain, in which reference TRBV9 and TRBJ2-3 provide the parts outside the CDR3, is DSGVTQTPKHLITATGQRVTLRCSPRSGDLSVYWYQQSLDQGLQFLIQYYNGEERAKGNILERFSAQQFPDLHSELNLSSLELGDSALYFCASSPTYTSTDTQYFGPGTRLTVL.

The rearrangement uses TRBV20-1 and TRBJ1-1; perhaps TRBD1 as D (6 bases). The CDR3 consists of 14 residues. Germline V lookup: CDR1 DFQATT, CDR2 SNEGSKA (reference sequence). V was trimmed by 5 bases and J by 1 base, leaving 14 bases between them. In DNA, the CDR3 is TGCAGTGCTTTCCCCCCGGGACAGAACACTGAAGCTTTCTTT. The encoded protein is CSAFPPGQNTEAFF.

This clonotype was detected a few times. The chain employs TRBV11-3 and TRBJ1-1; 8 bases line up with TRBD1. V was pared by 2 bases and J by 1 base, with 3 bases of the junction left unmatched. In germline, CDR1 is SGHNT, CDR2 YENEEA. This CDR3 comprises 15 residues. Here the CDR3 DNA reads TGTGCCAGCAGCTTATTGCAGGGGGCGAACACTGAAGCTTTCTTT. It yields the protein CASSLLQGANTEAFF. The full variable domain, in which reference TRBV11-3 and TRBJ1-1 provide the parts outside the CDR3, is EAGVVQSPRYKIIEKKQPVAFWCNPISGHNTLYWYLQNLGQGPELLIRYENEEAVDDSQLPKDRFSAERLKGVDSTLKIQPAELGDSAVYLCASSLLQGANTEAFFGQGTRLTVV.

This clonotype was seen a handful of times. The chain couples TRBV6-2 or TRBV6-3 to TRBJ2-1, with D unresolved. Germline CDR1 is MNHEY and CDR2 is SVGEGT. This CDR3 contains 14 residues. V was trimmed by 7 bases and J by 7 bases, leaving 17 bases between them. For the CDR3, the DNA is TGTGCCAGCAATGGAGTTAACACGTGGAATGAGCAGTTCTTC. Protein product: CASNGVNTWNEQFF.